This T cell receptor (beta chain) was captured in a study of T-cell memory formation after mild COVID-19. The CDR3 is made up of 12 amino acids. Germline CDR1 and CDR2: MRHNA and SNTAGT. V lost 1 base and J 1 base, leaving 2 bases between the germline ends. TCRdb reprocessed the 5' RACE reads with MiXCR, giving one entry per CDR3 protein. The sample lists roughly 80,000 distinct CDR3 sequences; approximately 23% were seen once. This clonotype was found a few times. The V and J genes are TRBV6-4 and TRBJ2-7, with D hard to call. Sequencing was done on a sample of PBMCs or a T cell subset sorted from them (not recorded which). The receptor was isolated from a man aged 18 to 29 who had mild COVID-19 (a few samples of this study predate the infection). Cell type and time point are not known. The CDR3 reads CASSDWSYEQYV. DNA for the CDR3: TGTGCCAGCAGTGACTGGTCCTACGAGCAGTACGTC.